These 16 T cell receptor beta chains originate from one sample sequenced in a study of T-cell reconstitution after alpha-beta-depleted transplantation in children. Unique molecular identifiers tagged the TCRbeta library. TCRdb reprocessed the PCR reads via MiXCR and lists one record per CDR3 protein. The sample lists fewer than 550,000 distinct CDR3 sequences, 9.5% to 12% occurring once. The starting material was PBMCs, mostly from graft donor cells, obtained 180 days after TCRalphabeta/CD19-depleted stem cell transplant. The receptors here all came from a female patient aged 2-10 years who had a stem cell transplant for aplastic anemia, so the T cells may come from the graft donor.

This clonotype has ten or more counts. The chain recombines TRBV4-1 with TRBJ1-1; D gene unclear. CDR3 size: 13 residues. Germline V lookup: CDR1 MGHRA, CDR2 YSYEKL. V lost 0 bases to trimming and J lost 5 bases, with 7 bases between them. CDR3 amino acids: CASSQDEGTEAFF. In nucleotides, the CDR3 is TGCGCCAGCAGCCAAGATGAGGGTACTGAAGCTTTCTTT.

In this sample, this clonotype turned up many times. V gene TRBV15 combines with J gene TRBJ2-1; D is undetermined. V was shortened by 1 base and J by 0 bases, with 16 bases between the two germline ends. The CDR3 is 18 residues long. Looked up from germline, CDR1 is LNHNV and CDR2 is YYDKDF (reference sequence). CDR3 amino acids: CATSRGTGGKSSYNEQFF. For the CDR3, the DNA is TGTGCCACCAGCAGAGGAACTGGCGGCAAGAGCTCCTACAATGAGCAGTTCTTC.

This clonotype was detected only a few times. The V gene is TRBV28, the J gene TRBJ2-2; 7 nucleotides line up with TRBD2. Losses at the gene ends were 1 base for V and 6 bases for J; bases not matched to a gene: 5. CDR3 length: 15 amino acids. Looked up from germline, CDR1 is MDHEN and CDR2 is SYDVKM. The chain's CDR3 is CASSLYGLVPGELFF. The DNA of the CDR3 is TGTGCCAGCAGTTTATATGGACTAGTACCCGGGGAGCTGTTTTTT.

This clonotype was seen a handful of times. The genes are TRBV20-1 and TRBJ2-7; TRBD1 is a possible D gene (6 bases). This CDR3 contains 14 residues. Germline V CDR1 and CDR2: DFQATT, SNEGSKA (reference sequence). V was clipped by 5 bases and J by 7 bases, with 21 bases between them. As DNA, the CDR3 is TGCAGTGCTCCTCAGGGGTTTCATTCGGGAGAGCAGTACTTC. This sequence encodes CSAPQGFHSGEQYF.

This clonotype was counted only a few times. The CDR3 sequence: CASSQLDRRGNTIYF. The CDR3 coding sequence is TGTGCCAGCAGCCAGTTGGACAGAAGGGGAAACACCATATATTTT. The rearrangement uses TRBV3-1 and TRBJ1-3; weak D call: TRBD1 (6 bases). The length of the CDR3 is 15 residues. Trimming stripped 3 bases from V and 4 bases from J, with 13 bases between. Germline V lookup: CDR1 LGHDT, CDR2 YNNKEL (reference sequence).

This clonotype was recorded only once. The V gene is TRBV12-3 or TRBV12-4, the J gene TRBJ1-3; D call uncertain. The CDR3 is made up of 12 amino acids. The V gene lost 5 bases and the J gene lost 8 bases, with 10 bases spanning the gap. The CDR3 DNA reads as TGTGCCAGCAGTCCTTTCCCCGACACCATATATTTT. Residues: CASSPFPDTIYF.

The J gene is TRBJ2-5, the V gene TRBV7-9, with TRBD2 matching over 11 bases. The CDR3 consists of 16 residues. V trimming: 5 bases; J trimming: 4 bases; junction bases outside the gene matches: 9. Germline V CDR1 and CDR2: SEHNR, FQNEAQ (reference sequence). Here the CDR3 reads CASSATSGKVGETQYF. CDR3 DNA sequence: TGTGCCAGCAGCGCGACTAGCGGGAAGGTTGGAGAGACCCAGTACTTC.

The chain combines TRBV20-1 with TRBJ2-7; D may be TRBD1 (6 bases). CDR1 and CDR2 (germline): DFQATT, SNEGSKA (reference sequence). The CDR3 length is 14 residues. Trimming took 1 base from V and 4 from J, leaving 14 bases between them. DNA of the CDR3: TGCAGTGCTAGAGGTCTAGGGGGACCTTACGAGCAGTACTTC. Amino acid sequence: CSARGLGGPYEQYF.

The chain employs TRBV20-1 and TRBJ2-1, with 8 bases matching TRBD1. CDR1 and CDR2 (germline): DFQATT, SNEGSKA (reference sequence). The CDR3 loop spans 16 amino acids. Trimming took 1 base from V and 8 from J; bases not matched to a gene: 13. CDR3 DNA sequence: TGCAGTGCTAGAGGGCTCAGGTCAGGGGGCACCTATGAGCAGTTCTTC. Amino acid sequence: CSARGLRSGGTYEQFF.

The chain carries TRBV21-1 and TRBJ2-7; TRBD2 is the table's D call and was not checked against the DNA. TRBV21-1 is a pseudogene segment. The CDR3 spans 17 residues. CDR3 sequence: CASSSRLAGENIYEQYV. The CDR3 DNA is TGTGCCAGCAGCAGTCGACTAGCGGGAGAAAACATCTACGAGCAGTACGTC.

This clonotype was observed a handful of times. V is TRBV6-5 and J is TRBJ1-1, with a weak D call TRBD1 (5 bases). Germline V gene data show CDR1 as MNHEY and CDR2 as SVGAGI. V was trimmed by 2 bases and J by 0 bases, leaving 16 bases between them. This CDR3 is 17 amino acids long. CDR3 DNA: TGTGCCAGCAGTTACACAGGCCCCTTTGCCCTGAACACTGAAGCTTTCTTT. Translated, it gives CASSYTGPFALNTEAFF.

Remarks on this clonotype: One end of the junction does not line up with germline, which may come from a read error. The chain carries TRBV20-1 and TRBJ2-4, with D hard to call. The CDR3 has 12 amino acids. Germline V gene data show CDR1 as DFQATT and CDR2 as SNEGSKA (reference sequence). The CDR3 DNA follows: TGCAGTGCTAGACCGTCACTAAACAGTCAGTACTTC. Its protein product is CSARPSLNSQYF.

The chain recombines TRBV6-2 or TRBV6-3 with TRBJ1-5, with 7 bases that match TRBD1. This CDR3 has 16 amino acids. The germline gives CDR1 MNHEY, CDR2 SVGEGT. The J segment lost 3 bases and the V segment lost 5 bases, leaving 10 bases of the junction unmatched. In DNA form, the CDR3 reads TGTGCCAGCAGTATGGGACAGCGGGTTTTCAATCAGCCCCAGCATTTT. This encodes CASSMGQRVFNQPQHF.

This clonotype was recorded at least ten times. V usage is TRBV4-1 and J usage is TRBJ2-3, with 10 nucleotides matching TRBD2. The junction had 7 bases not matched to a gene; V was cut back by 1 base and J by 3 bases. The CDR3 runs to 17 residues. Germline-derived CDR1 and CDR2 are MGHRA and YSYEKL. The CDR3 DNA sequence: TGCGCCAGCAGCCAAGCCCCAGCGGGAGGGCCAACAGATACGCAGTATTTT. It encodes CASSQAPAGGPTDTQYF.

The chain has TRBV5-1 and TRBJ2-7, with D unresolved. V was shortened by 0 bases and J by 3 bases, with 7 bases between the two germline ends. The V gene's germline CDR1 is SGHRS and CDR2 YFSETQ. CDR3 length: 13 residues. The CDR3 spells CASSLELIYEQYF. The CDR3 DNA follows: TGCGCCAGCAGCTTGGAGCTAATCTACGAGCAGTACTTC.

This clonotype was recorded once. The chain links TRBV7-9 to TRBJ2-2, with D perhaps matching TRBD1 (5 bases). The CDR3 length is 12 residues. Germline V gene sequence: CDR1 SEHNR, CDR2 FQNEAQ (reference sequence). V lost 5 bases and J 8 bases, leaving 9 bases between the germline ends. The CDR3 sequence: CASSPPGGELFF. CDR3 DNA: TGTGCCAGCAGCCCCCCAGGGGGGGAGCTGTTTTTT.